This entry features one TCR beta chain sequence. Its antigen is not known. The data derive from a study of shared clonotypes between healthy human individuals. Naive CD8 isolation took CD45RO-negative cells positively selected for CCR7 and excluded terminally differentiated effector memory CD45RA+ cells. Donation came from healthy HIV-negative adults that had no recent acute infections or vaccinations. Profiled with immunoSEQ multiplex PCR; TCRdb holds only in-frame clones, not every one. The sample has over 2,000,000 clones; over 85% are singletons. The study, taken as a whole, reports: With few donors, the genetic and exposure-history diversity represented was limited. Larger richness was generally estimated for naive than memory subsets. The study sampled only blood, and tissue repertoires likely differ.

Material for sequencing was naive CD8+ T cells from PBMCs. The origin of this receptor is a man younger than 35 in good health. Some clones in this sample may be carry-over from other donors' samples.

The CDR3 is CASSQPGLVFEQFF. The CDR3 DNA follows: TGCGCCAGCAGCCAACCGGGACTAGTTTTTGAGCAGTTCTTC. The chain joins TRBV4-1 to TRBJ2-1; 8 positions match TRBD2. CDR1 MGHRA and CDR2 YSYEKL come from the germline V gene. This CDR3 has 14 residues. V shed 2 bases, J shed 9 bases, and the junction held 6 bases outside the gene matches.